What follows are 6 T cell receptor beta chains derived from one specimen sequenced in a study of blood T cell repertoires in COVID-19. The table came from immunoSEQ multiplex PCR; TCRdb's copy has only in-frame clones and leaves some out. The table lists nearly 95,000 clones, about 87% of them singletons. The sample comprised peripheral blood. Receptors were obtained from a human donor with acute or convalescent COVID-19. The donor label of this sample is uncertain.

For this clone: The same CDR3 arises from other DNA sequences in this sample as well. The chain uses TRBV6-4 and TRBJ2-5; D unresolved. Germline loops: CDR1 MRHNA, CDR2 SNTAGT. This CDR3 is built from 14 residues. The V end was cut by 0 bases, the J end by 0 bases, with 5 bases between. CDR3 in amino acids: CASSDSTDQETQYF. The CDR3 bases are TGTGCCAGCAGTGACTCAACAGACCAAGAGACCCAGTACTTC.

The chain carries TRBV23-1 and TRBJ2-1, with D possibly being TRBD1 (5 bases). TRBV23-1 is assigned to the ORF class and has an uncertain function. Between the trimmed V and J ends, which lost 4 bases and 10 bases, there was a span of 8 bases. The CDR3 is 11 residues long. CDR3 in DNA: TGCGCCAGCAGTCCCAAGGGGGAGCAGTTCTTC. It encodes CASSPKGEQFF.

This clone appeared a single time. This chain connects TRBV5-6 to TRBJ2-5, with TRBD1 matching 7 bases. The CDR3 sequence is 15 residues long. The junction had 7 bases not matched to a gene; V was cut back by 0 bases and J by 5 bases. Germline values: CDR1 SGHDT, CDR2 YYEEEE. The CDR3 region has the DNA TGTGCCAGCAGCTTGGACGACAGGGTATGGGAGACCCAGTACTTC. Translated, it gives CASSLDDRVWETQYF.

The V and J genes are TRBV5-1 and TRBJ2-2; no clear D. CDR1 is SGHRS and CDR2 is YFSETQ in the germline V gene. CDR3 length: 16 amino acids. Deletions cut 0 bases from V and 0 bases from J, with 9 bases between. DNA of the CDR3: TGCGCCAGCAGCTTGGCCGCGGTCCCGAACACCGGGGAGCTGTTTTTT. Amino acid sequence: CASSLAAVPNTGELFF. Variable domain in full (rest from reference TRBV5-1 and TRBJ2-2): KAGVTQTPRYLIKTRGQQVTLSCSPISGHRSVSWYQQTPGQGLQFLFEYFSETQRNKGNFPGRFSGRQFSNSRSEMNVSTLELGDSALYLCASSLAAVPNTGELFFGEGSRLTVL.

The chain uses TRBV25-1 and TRBJ2-1; D is possibly TRBD1 (5 bases). This CDR3 has 14 residues. From germline, CDR1 is MGHDK and CDR2 SYGVNS. Trimming took 7 bases from V and 5 from J, leaving 15 bases between them. Here the CDR3 DNA reads TGTGCCAGCAAAAATTTGATCAGGGACAATGAGCAGTTCTTC. Protein sequence: CASKNLIRDNEQFF. Looking up the rest from reference TRBV25-1 and TRBJ2-1 gives the full variable domain: EADIYQTPRYLVIGTGKKITLECSQTMGHDKMYWYQQDPGMELHLIHYSYGVNSTEKGDLSSESTVSRIRTEHFPLTLESARPSHTSQYLCASKNLIRDNEQFFGPGTRLTVL.

The J gene is TRBJ2-3, the V gene TRBV7-2; TRBD2 aligns across 12 bases. CDR1 is SGHTA, CDR2 FQGNSA, per germline. This CDR3 comprises 15 residues. V trimming: 4 bases; J trimming: 6 bases; junction bases outside the gene matches: 5. The DNA of the CDR3 is TGTGCCAGCAGCTCTAGCGGGGGGGCTTGGGATACGCAGTATTTT. Residues: CASSSSGGAWDTQYF.